These T cell receptor beta chains were read from a single sample in a study of vaccination and CD4 T cells after COVID-19. TCRdb itself ran the PCR reads through MiXCR, one entry per CDR3 protein. The table has 10,000 or so distinct CDR3 sequences, approximately 29% seen once. Their antigens remain unidentified. The source was CD4+ T cells from blood, cultured in vitro, collected after SARS-CoV-2 vaccination. The receptors shown here come from a human donor who had recovered from COVID-19. The CDR3 runs from the conserved cysteine through the conserved F or W. The D gene is left open where the match is weak. Where a row states a size, it is once, few, many or the class of an expanded clone; other rows omit it.

size	D	V	J	CDR3	DNA
few	.	TRBV7-2	TRBJ1-4	CASSHRQNEKLFF	TGTGCCAGCAGCCACCGACAGAATGAAAAACTGTTTTTT
few	TRBD1	TRBV6-4	TRBJ2-2	CASSDGAGGTGELFF	TGTGCCAGCAGTGACGGGGCAGGGGGCACCGGGGAGCTGTTTTTT
.	TRBD1	TRBV25-1	TRBJ1-1	CASSEHDRAGGNTEAFF	TGTGCCAGCAGTGAACACGACAGGGCGGGGGGGAACACTGAAGCTTTCTTT
once	.	TRBV7-3	TRBJ2-7	CASSLMVSLGVFQDSSYEQYF	TGTGCCAGCAGCTTAATGGTTTCGCTAGGGGTTTTTCAGGACTCCTCCTACGAGCAGTACTTC
.	TRBD2	TRBV28	TRBJ2-7	CASSLLAGVTYEQYF	TGTGCCAGCAGTTTACTAGCGGGAGTCACCTACGAGCAGTACTTC
.	.	TRBV4-3	TRBJ2-7	CASSQGLHEQYF	TGCGCCAGCAGCCAGGGGCTGCACGAGCAGTACTTC
few	TRBD1	TRBV7-9	TRBJ1-5	CASSLGQGGGNQPQHF	TGTGCCAGCAGCTTAGGACAGGGTGGTGGCAATCAGCCCCAGCATTTT
few	.	TRBV19	TRBJ1-1	CASRDGGNTEAFF	TGTGCCAGTAGGGACGGAGGAAACACTGAAGCTTTCTTT
large	.	TRBV7-3	TRBJ2-3	CASSPGPLRSSTDTQYF	TGTGCCAGCAGCCCAGGGCCATTAAGGTCTAGCACAGATACGCAGTATTTT
once	.	TRBV12-3/TRBV12-4	TRBJ2-3	CASSPLDTQYF	TGTGCCAGCAGTCCACTGGATACGCAGTATTTT
.	.	TRBV28	TRBJ1-4	CASSFADSRKLFF	TGTGCCAGCAGTTTCGCCGACAGCCGAAAACTGTTTTTT
.	.	TRBV11-2	TRBJ1-6	CASSLANSPLHF	TGTGCCAGCAGCTTAGCTAATTCACCCCTCCACTTT
.	.	TRBV7-2	TRBJ2-3	CASSLVGTLAYF	TGTGCCAGCAGCTTAGTGGGGACACTCGCGTATTTT
.	.	TRBV6-5	TRBJ1-1	CASSSSAMNTEAFF	TGTGCCAGCAGTTCCTCGGCTATGAACACTGAAGCTTTCTTT
few	.	TRBV20-1	TRBJ1-4	CSARLGKLFF	TGCAGTGCTAGGCTCGGAAAACTGTTTTTT